Listed below are T cell receptor beta chains from one sample, sequenced in a study of blood T cell repertoires in COVID-19. Produced via immunoSEQ multiplex PCR; TCRdb's table is partial and in-frame only. Here the sample spans 200,000 or so clones, about 80% being singletons. The sequencing sample was made of PBMCs or T cells enriched from blood (not recorded which). The source is a woman between 35 and 50 years old with acute COVID-19. Both conserved end residues are part of each CDR3. A D gene is named only where the DNA matches it firmly. Size is stated for part of the rows, as once, few or many counts, or as a class when the clone is expanded.

V	J	size	D	CDR3	DNA
TRBV11-2	TRBJ1-1	.	TRBD1	CASSFNRGKNTEAFF	TGTGCCAGCAGCTTTAACAGGGGGAAGAACACTGAAGCTTTCTTT
TRBV5-4	TRBJ2-5	.	TRBD2	CASTPGGASGRQETQYF	TGTGCCAGCACCCCGGGGGGGGCTAGCGGGAGGCAGGAGACCCAGTACTTC
TRBV9	TRBJ2-6	.	.	CASTREPTGANVLTF	TGTGCCAGCACCAGGGAACCAACTGGGGCCAACGTCCTGACTTTC
TRBV15	TRBJ2-7	.	TRBD1	CATSKLQGATYEQYF	TGTGCCACCAGCAAGCTACAGGGGGCTACCTACGAGCAGTACTTC
TRBV7-2	TRBJ1-1	few	.	CASSSHSWRGLEAFF	TGTGCCAGCAGCTCGCATAGTTGGCGGGGCCTTGAAGCTTTCTTT
TRBV2	TRBJ2-1	.	TRBD2	CASSDFSTSGVYNEQFF	TGTGCCAGCAGTGACTTTAGCACTAGCGGGGTATACAATGAGCAGTTCTTC
TRBV7-8	TRBJ1-1	.	TRBD1	CASSLVGTGNTEAFF	TGTGCCAGCAGCTTAGTCGGGACAGGAAACACTGAAGCTTTCTTT
TRBV19	TRBJ1-1	.	.	CASSSQVNTEAFF	TGTGCCAGTAGTAGTCAGGTGAACACTGAAGCTTTCTTT
TRBV2	TRBJ2-7	.	.	CASSESIRSNEQYF	TGTGCCAGCAGTGAATCCATCCGGAGTAACGAGCAGTACTTC
TRBV15	TRBJ2-2	.	TRBD2	CATSRRGYTGELFF	TGTGCCACCAGCCGGCGGGGGTACACCGGGGAGCTGTTTTTT
TRBV7-6	TRBJ2-7	.	.	CASSPQTGTFGYEQYF	TGTGCCAGCAGCCCCCAGACCGGGACATTCGGCTACGAGCAGTACTTC
TRBV27	TRBJ1-2	.	TRBD1	CASSWTGGSQNGYTF	TGTGCCAGCAGTTGGACAGGGGGCAGTCAGAATGGCTACACCTTC
TRBV21-1	TRBJ1-6	.	.	CASSNPLSRQVNSPLHF	TGTGCCAGCAGCAATCCACTCTCGCGCCAGGTTAATTCACCCCTCCACTTT
TRBV12-3/TRBV12-4	TRBJ2-7	.	.	CASSLDRLGEQYF	TGTGCCAGCAGTTTAGACAGGTTGGGCGAGCAGTACTTC
TRBV11-1	TRBJ2-7	.	TRBD1	CASSRDRGYEQYF	TGTGCCAGCAGCAGGGACAGGGGCTACGAGCAGTACTTC
TRBV7-2	TRBJ2-3	.	TRBD2	CASSRVSGGMVTDTQYF	TGTGCCAGCAGTCGAGTTAGCGGGGGGATGGTCACAGATACGCAGTATTTT
TRBV5-4	TRBJ1-3	.	.	CASSSTQGESGNTVYF	TGTGCCAGCAGCTCCACCCAGGGTGAATCTGGAAACACCGTATATTTT
TRBV2	TRBJ1-3	many	TRBD1	CASRGQGMGGNTIYF	TGTGCCAGCAGGGGACAGGGGATGGGCGGAAACACCATATATTTT
TRBV28	TRBJ2-3	.	TRBD2	CASREFGTSGGDTQYF	TGTGCCAGCAGGGAATTCGGGACTAGCGGAGGGGATACGCAGTATTTT
TRBV6-2/TRBV6-3	TRBJ2-4	.	TRBD2	CASSYSGGLAKNIQYF	TGTGCCAGCAGTTATAGCGGGGGGCTAGCCAAAAACATTCAGTACTTC
TRBV7-2	TRBJ1-4	.	.	CASSLDSATNEKLFF	TGTGCCAGCAGCTTGGACAGTGCAACTAATGAAAAACTGTTTTTT
TRBV30	TRBJ2-7	once	.	CAWSSGKESHEQYF	TGTGCCTGGAGTTCAGGGAAGGAATCCCACGAGCAGTACTTC
TRBV19	TRBJ2-1	few	.	CASSRGGGNDEQFF	TGTGCCAGTTCTCGTGGGGGAGGTAATGATGAGCAGTTCTTC
TRBV19	TRBJ1-5	few	TRBD1	CASSMTGGFGQPQHF	TGTGCCAGTAGTATGACAGGGGGCTTCGGTCAGCCCCAGCATTTT
TRBV5-1	TRBJ1-1	.	.	CASSWTLAGQNTEAFF	TGCGCCAGCAGCTGGACCCTGGCGGGGCAGAACACTGAAGCTTTCTTT
TRBV3-1/TRBV3-2	TRBJ2-1	.	TRBD2	CASSPPGLAVYNEQFF	TGTGCCAGCAGTCCCCCGGGACTAGCGGTCTACAATGAGCAGTTCTTC
TRBV11-2	TRBJ2-1	.	.	CASSLVAGAPNEQFF	TGTGCCAGCAGCTTAGTCGCGGGGGCGCCTAATGAGCAGTTCTTC
TRBV5-1	TRBJ1-2	.	.	CASSLSTANYGYTF	TGCGCCAGCAGCTTATCGACAGCTAACTATGGCTACACCTTC
TRBV14	TRBJ1-2	once	.	CASSQHTSYGYTF	TGTGCCAGCAGCCAACACACCTCCTATGGCTACACCTTC
TRBV29-1	TRBJ2-1	.	TRBD2	CSAYGLAGAYNEQFF	TGCAGCGCATATGGACTAGCGGGAGCCTACAATGAGCAGTTCTTC
TRBV10-3	TRBJ1-6	once	.	CAISEWYGDSSPLHF	TGTGCCATCAGTGAGTGGTACGGGGACTCTTCACCCCTCCACTTT
TRBV27	TRBJ1-2	.	.	CASSFTGNYGYTF	TGTGCCAGCAGTTTCACAGGGAACTATGGCTACACCTTC
TRBV6-2/TRBV6-3	TRBJ1-2	.	TRBD1	CASSANRGNYGYTF	TGTGCCAGCAGTGCGAACAGGGGTAACTATGGCTACACCTTC
TRBV7-2	TRBJ1-1	.	TRBD1	CASSDPGTGDRHTEAFF	TGTGCCAGCAGCGATCCCGGGACAGGGGACCGGCACACTGAAGCTTTCTTT
TRBV27	TRBJ1-2	.	TRBD1	CASATGVGSYGYTF	TGTGCCAGCGCCACAGGGGTAGGCTCCTATGGCTACACCTTC
TRBV28	TRBJ1-5	.	TRBD1	CASSLGQGSNQPQHF	TGTGCCAGCAGTTTAGGACAGGGGAGCAATCAGCCCCAGCATTTT
TRBV28	TRBJ1-5	.	.	CASSFETGPGQPQHF	TGTGCCAGCAGTTTCGAGACAGGTCCAGGTCAGCCCCAGCATTTT
TRBV10-2	TRBJ2-7	.	TRBD1	CASSDRAYYEQYF	TGCGCCAGCAGCGACAGGGCGTACTACGAGCAGTACTTC
TRBV12-3/TRBV12-4	TRBJ1-2	.	.	CASSLSGNYGYTF	TGTGCCAGCAGTTTATCAGGGAACTATGGCTACACCTTC
TRBV7-8	TRBJ1-2	.	.	CASSFLGLNYGYTF	TGTGCCAGCAGCTTCCTGGGACTGAACTATGGCTACACCTTC
TRBV7-6	TRBJ2-7	.	TRBD2	CASSPTSGPTYEQYF	TGTGCCAGCAGCCCGACTAGCGGCCCTACCTACGAGCAGTACTTC
TRBV2	TRBJ2-7	few	TRBD2	CASSTGGLAGYLSYEQYF	TGTGCCAGCAGTACAGGGGGACTAGCGGGGTACCTCTCCTACGAGCAGTACTTC
TRBV9	TRBJ1-3	.	.	CASSVGGGGNTIYF	TGTGCCAGCAGCGTAGGAGGGGGAGGAAACACCATATATTTT
TRBV5-1	TRBJ2-1	few	TRBD2	CASSTTSGAYNEQFF	TGCGCCAGCAGCACTACTAGCGGCGCCTACAATGAGCAGTTCTTC
TRBV5-1	TRBJ1-3	.	TRBD1	CASSFTGQTDGNTIYF	TGCGCCAGCAGCTTCACGGGACAGACCGATGGAAACACCATATATTTT
TRBV7-8	TRBJ1-2	.	TRBD1	CASNRGQGRLGGYTF	TGTGCCAGCAATCGGGGACAGGGCAGGCTGGGGGGCTACACCTTC
TRBV7-2	TRBJ2-7	few	.	CASSLALDPRYEQYF	TGTGCCAGCAGCTTAGCCCTAGACCCCCGCTACGAGCAGTACTTC
TRBV18	TRBJ2-7	.	.	CASSLPGISYEQYF	TGTGCCAGCTCACTCCCGGGGATCTCCTACGAGCAGTACTTC
TRBV6-5	TRBJ2-7	.	.	CASIFRGGEGSEQYF	TGTGCCAGCATTTTCAGGGGAGGGGAGGGTAGCGAGCAGTACTTC
TRBV7-9	TRBJ1-6	.	TRBD1	CASGGQGASPLHF	TGTGCCAGCGGCGGACAGGGGGCCTCACCCCTCCACTTT
TRBV25-1	TRBJ2-1	.	TRBD2	CASSVLGTSGYNEQFF	TGTGCCAGCAGTGTGCTCGGGACTAGCGGTTACAATGAGCAGTTCTTC
TRBV27	TRBJ2-3	.	TRBD1	CASSSGTGKDTQYF	TGTGCCAGCAGTTCGGGGACAGGGAAAGATACGCAGTATTTT
TRBV5-6	TRBJ1-1	.	.	CASTLGGNTEAFF	TGTGCCAGCACCCTAGGGGGTAACACTGAAGCTTTCTTT
TRBV29-1	TRBJ1-2	.	.	CSVEFGGRRGYTF	TGCAGCGTTGAGTTCGGGGGGCGAAGAGGCTACACCTTC
TRBV7-2	TRBJ2-2	.	TRBD2	CASSLVGGGSSGELFF	TGTGCCAGCAGCTTAGTAGGCGGGGGGAGCAGCGGGGAGCTGTTTTTT